Each of the 26 T cell receptor beta chains below was sequenced from the same sample in a study of cytomegalovirus exposure and HLA in healthy donors. The table came from immunoSEQ multiplex PCR; TCRdb's copy has only in-frame clones and leaves some out. Here the sample spans some 330,000 clones, about nine tenths being singletons. The specimen sequenced was PBMCs. The receptors originated from a woman aged 18-29 years in good health and CMV-seronegative.

V gene TRBV9 combines with J gene TRBJ2-4; 10 nucleotides agree with TRBD2. Germline V gives CDR1 SGDLS, CDR2 YYNGEE. With 4 bases clipped from V and 5 bases from J, the junction kept 3 bases outside the gene matches. This CDR3 region has 14 residues. CDR3 amino acids: CASSPGTSENIQYF. In DNA, the CDR3 is TGTGCCAGCAGCCCGGGGACTAGCGAAAACATTCAGTACTTC.

This clone was observed a single time. The chain is built from TRBV10-3 and TRBJ1-5; weak D call: TRBD1 (5 bases). CDR3 length: 18 residues. Looked up from germline, CDR1 is ENHRY and CDR2 is SYGVKD. Trimming removed 0 bases from V and 4 bases from J, with 19 bases in between. The CDR3 region is CAISESKRHGGKNQPQHF. DNA for the CDR3: TGTGCCATCAGTGAGTCGAAGAGACACGGGGGGAAGAATCAGCCCCAGCATTTT.

The CDR3 DNA reads as TGTGCCAGTAGCCCGGACAGGTGGGGCACTGAAGCTTTCTTT. Translation gives CASSPDRWGTEAFF. The V and J genes are TRBV19 and TRBJ1-1, with TRBD1 matching 7 bases. The CDR3 totals 14 residues. Losses at the gene ends were 6 bases for V and 4 bases for J; bases not matched to a gene: 8. Germline V CDR1 and CDR2: LNHDA, SQIVND (reference sequence).

The chain couples TRBV28 to TRBJ1-2; TRBD1 agrees at 10 bases. The CDR3 has 15 amino acids. CDR1 is MDHEN and CDR2 is SYDVKM in the germline V gene. The V segment lost 5 bases and the J segment 8 bases; nucleotides outside the gene matches: 11. CDR3 loop: CASSRPGQGPGGYTF. CDR3 sequence (DNA): TGTGCCAGCAGTCGCCCGGGACAGGGGCCGGGGGGCTACACCTTC.

V gene TRBV6-5 combines with J gene TRBJ2-7; TRBD1 matches 10 bases. The germline CDR1 and CDR2 sequences are MNHEY and SVGAGI. V gave up 6 bases and J gave up 2 bases; unmatched junction bases: 4. This CDR3 is built from 14 residues. CDR3 region: CASRRDRGTYEQYF. The CDR3 bases are TGTGCCAGCAGACGGGACAGGGGAACCTACGAGCAGTACTTC.

The chain employs TRBV30 and TRBJ2-1; TRBD2 agrees at 7 bases. The J segment lost 6 bases and the V segment lost 3 bases, leaving 17 bases of the junction unmatched. The V gene's germline CDR1 is GTSNPN and CDR2 SVGIG (reference sequence). There are 17 residues in the CDR3. In DNA, the CDR3 is TGTGCCTGGAGCGCCCCTAACTTTGCGGGAGTTCCCAATGAGCAGTTCTTC. Translated: CAWSAPNFAGVPNEQFF.

This clone was seen once. V and J are TRBV19 and TRBJ2-5; 7 bases are shared with TRBD2. The CDR3 covers 14 residues. V trimming: 7 bases; J trimming: 2 bases; junction bases outside the gene matches: 7. Germline loops: CDR1 LNHDA, CDR2 SQIVND (reference sequence). CDR3 sequence reads: CASTPSGGQETQYF. CDR3 DNA sequence: TGTGCCAGTACGCCTAGCGGAGGGCAAGAGACCCAGTACTTC.

This clone was seen only a few times. This chain links TRBV10-3 with TRBJ1-1; a possible D gene is TRBD1 (6 bases). CDR1 and CDR2 from the germline V gene are ENHRY and SYGVKD. The CDR3 is made up of 12 amino acids. The V gene lost 8 bases and the J gene lost 4 bases, with 11 bases spanning the gap. CDR3 sequence reads: CAIGTGSTEAFF. CDR3 nucleotide sequence: TGTGCCATCGGTACAGGGAGCACTGAAGCTTTCTTT.

The V and J genes are TRBV28 and TRBJ1-5; D gene unclear. V was pared by 3 bases and J by 0 bases, with 6 bases between. The CDR3 extends over 14 amino acids. Germline assignment: CDR1 MDHEN and CDR2 SYDVKM. This chain's CDR3 is CASSFQISNQPQHF. CDR3 coding DNA: TGTGCCAGCAGTTTTCAGATTAGCAATCAGCCCCAGCATTTT. Variable domain in full (rest from reference TRBV28 and TRBJ1-5): DVKVTQSSRYLVKRTGEKVFLECVQDMDHENMFWYRQDPGLGLRLIYFSYDVKMKEKGDIPEGYSVSREKKERFSLILESASTNQTSMYLCASSFQISNQPQHFGDGTRLSIL.

The CDR3 DNA reads as TGTGCCACCAGAGGGGGGGAATCCTACGAGCAGTACTTC. Translation gives CATRGGESYEQYF. The genes are TRBV2 and TRBJ2-7; D perhaps matches TRBD2 (7 bases). Germline loops: CDR1 SNHLY, CDR2 FYNNEI. V shed 10 bases and J shed 1 base, with 14 bases lying between them. The CDR3 extends over 13 amino acids.

The genes are TRBV27 and TRBJ2-7, with D tentatively TRBD2 (6 bases). Trimming shortened V by 6 bases and J by 2 bases, and 14 bases separated the two germline ends. CDR3 size: 14 residues. The germline V gene encodes CDR1 MNHEY and CDR2 SMNVEV (reference sequence). The CDR3 DNA is TGTGCCAGCAGCGGGGACTCGGTGACCTACGAGCAGTACTTC. It specifies CASSGDSVTYEQYF.

The CDR3 sequence: CASSVAAVVNTEAFF. For the CDR3, the DNA is TGCGCCAGCAGCGTCGCGGCAGTTGTGAACACTGAAGCTTTCTTT. The chain carries TRBV5-1 and TRBJ1-1; no clear D gene. CDR1 and CDR2 from the germline V gene are SGHRS and YFSETQ. V shed 4 bases and J shed 0 bases, with 13 bases lying between them. There are 15 residues in the CDR3.

V usage is TRBV12-5 and J usage is TRBJ2-7; 9 positions agree with TRBD1. The CDR3 is 15 amino acids. Germline values: CDR1 LGHNT, CDR2 FRNRAP. J lost 2 bases, V lost 6 bases, and 8 bases had no gene match. CDR3 loop: CASGVTGTGPYEQYF. The CDR3 DNA follows: TGTGCTAGTGGGGTAACCGGGACAGGGCCCTACGAGCAGTACTTC.

V is TRBV14 and J is TRBJ2-7; a possible D gene is TRBD2 (6 bases). The length of the CDR3 is 13 residues. CDR1 is SGHDN and CDR2 is FVKESK in the germline V gene. V shed 4 bases and J shed 2 bases, with 9 bases lying between them. The CDR3 bases are TGTGCCAGCAGCCTAGGGACTGCCTACGAGCAGTACTTC. Protein product: CASSLGTAYEQYF.

Note on this clone: This same CDR3 is encoded by further DNA sequences in the sample. The V gene is TRBV30, the J gene TRBJ1-2; D is possibly TRBD1 (5 bases). Germline CDR1 reads GTSNPN; CDR2 reads SVGIG (reference sequence). The CDR3 sequence is 12 residues long. The V gene lost 3 bases and the J gene lost 1 base, with 6 bases spanning the gap. The CDR3 spells CAWSGGNYGYTF. CDR3 nucleotides: TGTGCCTGGAGCGGGGGTAACTATGGCTACACCTTC.

The rearrangement joins TRBV28 to TRBJ1-4; 11 positions agree with TRBD1. Trimming cost V 5 bases and J 2 bases; bases outside gene matches: 7. This CDR3 contains 17 residues. Germline values: CDR1 MDHEN, CDR2 SYDVKM. CDR3 sequence (DNA): TGTGCCAGCAGTGCTCCGGGACAGGGGGTGACTAATGAAAAACTGTTTTTT. It translates to CASSAPGQGVTNEKLFF.

The rearrangement joins TRBV6-1 to TRBJ2-7; D is perhaps TRBD1 (6 bases). Deletions cut 6 bases from V and 2 bases from J, with 11 bases between. Looked up from germline, CDR1 is MNHNS and CDR2 is SASEGT. The CDR3 contains 13 residues. CDR3 bases: TGTGCCAGCAGAAGACAGGCCGCCTACGAGCAGTACTTC. It yields the protein CASRRQAAYEQYF.

This clone was counted a single time. The CDR3 reads CASRGQLNTEAFF. CDR3 in DNA: TGTGCCAGCCGGGGACAATTGAACACTGAAGCTTTCTTT. The rearrangement joins TRBV2 to TRBJ1-1, with D possibly matching TRBD1 (6 bases). The V end lost 8 bases, the J end lost 0 bases, and 10 bases lay between the germline ends. CDR3 length equals 13 residues. CDR1 and CDR2 from the germline V gene are SNHLY and FYNNEI.

The genes are TRBV5-5 and TRBJ2-7, with 8 bases that match TRBD1. With V trimmed by 1 base and J by 3 bases, 6 bases remained unmatched. This CDR3 region has 15 residues. The germline V gene encodes CDR1 SGHKS and CDR2 YYEKEE (reference sequence). The DNA for the CDR3 is TGTGCCAGCAGCTTGCGGGACAGGAATAACTACGAGCAGTACTTC. It yields the protein CASSLRDRNNYEQYF.

About this clone itself: Distinct nucleotide sequences in the sample also encode this CDR3. V gene TRBV9 combines with J gene TRBJ1-4; tentative D call: TRBD1 (5 bases). In germline, CDR1 is SGDLS, CDR2 YYNGEE. The CDR3 is 14 residues long. Trimming cost V 0 bases and J 4 bases, with 7 bases left between them. CDR3 in DNA: TGTGCCAGCAGCGTAGGCGGGGGTAATGAAAAACTGTTTTTT. This sequence encodes CASSVGGGNEKLFF.

The V call is TRBV6-1, the J call TRBJ1-5; D is undetermined. Germline CDR1 is MNHNS and CDR2 is SASEGT. Trimming took 4 bases from V and 5 from J, leaving 15 bases between them. The CDR3 extends over 15 amino acids. CDR3 region: CASSVYRVQHQPQHF. The CDR3 coding sequence is TGTGCCAGCAGTGTTTACCGGGTCCAGCATCAGCCCCAGCATTTT.

V usage is TRBV27 and J usage is TRBJ2-7; a possible D gene is TRBD2 (5 bases). There are 15 residues in the CDR3. Germline assignment: CDR1 MNHEY and CDR2 SMNVEV (reference sequence). The germline V and J ends were trimmed by 5 bases and 3 bases, with 17 bases remaining between them. The CDR3 DNA reads TGTGCCAGCAGTATGTCCGGGGTCGCTAACTACGAGCAGTACTTC. This sequence encodes CASSMSGVANYEQYF.

The table lists this clone with a few counts. The rearrangement uses TRBV7-2 and TRBJ2-4; TRBD1 is a possible D gene (6 bases). The CDR3 totals 15 residues. Per the germline V gene, CDR1 is SGHTA and CDR2 is FQGNSA. V dropped 2 bases and J dropped 5 bases, with 13 bases sitting between them. In nucleotides, the CDR3 is TGTGCCAGCAGCTTATCACAGGGTAGCGAAAACATTCAGTACTTC. Its translation is CASSLSQGSENIQYF. Drawing the rest from reference TRBV7-2 and TRBJ2-4, the complete variable domain is GAGVSQSPSNKVTEKGKDVELRCDPISGHTALYWYRQSLGQGLEFLIYFQGNSAPDKSGLPSDRFSAERTGGSVSTLTIQRTQQEDSAVYLCASSLSQGSENIQYFGAGTRLSVL.

V and J are TRBV27 and TRBJ2-7; D is ambiguous. The CDR3 is 13 amino acids. Germline CDR1 reads MNHEY; CDR2 reads SMNVEV (reference sequence). V dropped 3 bases and J dropped 6 bases, with 12 bases sitting between them. CDR3 sequence reads: CASSLSGPGEQYF. Written as DNA, the CDR3 is TGTGCCAGCAGTTTGAGTGGGCCTGGCGAGCAGTACTTC.

Points on this clone: The identical CDR3 is also encoded by other nucleotide sequences in the sample. This rearrangement joins TRBV18 to TRBJ1-1; no clear D gene. This CDR3 is built from 14 residues. Trimming took off 0 bases at V and 4 bases at J, with 9 bases between the two ends. Germline loops: CDR1 KGHSH, CDR2 LQKENI. This CDR3 is CASSPPGGLTEAFF. CDR3 nucleotide sequence: TGTGCCAGCTCACCACCGGGTGGACTCACTGAAGCTTTCTTT.

In this sample, this clone turned up once. V and J are TRBV29-1 and TRBJ2-2; 9 nucleotides line up with TRBD2. Germline lookup yields CDR1 SQVTM and CDR2 ANQGSEA. The V gene end was trimmed by 8 bases and the J gene end by 2 bases; junction bases not matched to a gene: 9. CDR3 length equals 15 residues. The CDR3 is CSQLAGPENTGELFF. CDR3 DNA: TGCAGCCAACTAGCGGGTCCGGAAAACACCGGGGAGCTGTTTTTT.